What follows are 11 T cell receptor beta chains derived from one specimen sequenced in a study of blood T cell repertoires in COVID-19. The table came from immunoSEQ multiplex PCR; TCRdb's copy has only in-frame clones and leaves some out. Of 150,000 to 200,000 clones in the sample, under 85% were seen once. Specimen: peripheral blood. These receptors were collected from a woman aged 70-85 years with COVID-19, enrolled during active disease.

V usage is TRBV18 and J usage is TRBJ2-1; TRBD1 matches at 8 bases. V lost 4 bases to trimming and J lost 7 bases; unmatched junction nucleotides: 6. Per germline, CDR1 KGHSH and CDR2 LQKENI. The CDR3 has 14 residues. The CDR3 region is CASSQTGDMNEQFF. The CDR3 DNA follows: TGTGCCAGCTCACAGACAGGGGATATGAATGAGCAGTTCTTC.

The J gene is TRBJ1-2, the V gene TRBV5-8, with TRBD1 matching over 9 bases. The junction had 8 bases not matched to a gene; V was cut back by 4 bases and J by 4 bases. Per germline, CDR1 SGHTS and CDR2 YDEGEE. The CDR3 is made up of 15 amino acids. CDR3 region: CASSGTGTGIYGYTF. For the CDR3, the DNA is TGTGCCAGCAGCGGAACCGGGACAGGGATCTATGGCTACACCTTC.

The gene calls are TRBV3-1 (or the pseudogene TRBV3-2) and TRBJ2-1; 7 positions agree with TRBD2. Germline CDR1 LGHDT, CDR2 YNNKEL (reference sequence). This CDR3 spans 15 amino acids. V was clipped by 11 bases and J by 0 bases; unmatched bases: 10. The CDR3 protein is CAGSAGSNSYNEQFF. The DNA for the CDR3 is TGTGCCGGATCAGCGGGATCAAACTCCTACAATGAGCAGTTCTTC.

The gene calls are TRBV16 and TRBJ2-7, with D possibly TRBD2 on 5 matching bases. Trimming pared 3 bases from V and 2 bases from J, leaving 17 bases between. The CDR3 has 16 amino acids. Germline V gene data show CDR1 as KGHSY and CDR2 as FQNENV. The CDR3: CASSHLSGESTYEQYF. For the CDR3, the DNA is TGTGCCAGCAGCCATTTAAGCGGAGAAAGTACCTACGAGCAGTACTTC.

The CDR3 nucleotides are TGTGCCAGCAGCTTCTCCGGGACTAGCCCCGGGGAGCTGTTTTTT. It translates to CASSFSGTSPGELFF. The J gene is TRBJ2-2, the V gene TRBV7-2; the match to TRBD2 covers 9 bases. The trim removed 3 bases at V and 6 bases at J, leaving 5 bases unmatched. From germline, CDR1 is SGHTA and CDR2 FQGNSA. CDR3 length: 15 residues.

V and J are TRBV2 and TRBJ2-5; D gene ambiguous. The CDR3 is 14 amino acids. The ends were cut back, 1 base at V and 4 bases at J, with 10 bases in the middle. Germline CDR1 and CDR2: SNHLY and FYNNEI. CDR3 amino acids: CASSEDRSSETQYF. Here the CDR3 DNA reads TGTGCCAGCAGTGAAGACAGATCCTCAGAGACCCAGTACTTC.

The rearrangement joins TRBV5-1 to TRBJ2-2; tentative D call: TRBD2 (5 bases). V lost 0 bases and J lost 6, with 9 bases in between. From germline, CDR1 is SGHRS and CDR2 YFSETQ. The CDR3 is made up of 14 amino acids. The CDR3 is CASSLGGSAGELFF. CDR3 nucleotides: TGCGCCAGCAGCTTGGGCGGGTCTGCCGGGGAGCTGTTTTTT.

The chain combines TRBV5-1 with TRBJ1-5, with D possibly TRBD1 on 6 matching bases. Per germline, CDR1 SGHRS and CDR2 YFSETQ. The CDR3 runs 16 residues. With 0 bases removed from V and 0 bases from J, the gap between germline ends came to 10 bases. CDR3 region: CASSLEGHNSNQPQHF. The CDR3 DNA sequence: TGCGCCAGCAGCTTGGAGGGACATAATAGCAATCAGCCCCAGCATTTT.

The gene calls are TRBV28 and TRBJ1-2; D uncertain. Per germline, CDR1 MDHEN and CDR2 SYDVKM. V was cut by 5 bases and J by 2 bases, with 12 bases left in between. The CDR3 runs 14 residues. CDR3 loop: CASSPSRWNYGYTF. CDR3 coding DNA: TGTGCCAGCAGTCCCTCGAGATGGAACTATGGCTACACCTTC.

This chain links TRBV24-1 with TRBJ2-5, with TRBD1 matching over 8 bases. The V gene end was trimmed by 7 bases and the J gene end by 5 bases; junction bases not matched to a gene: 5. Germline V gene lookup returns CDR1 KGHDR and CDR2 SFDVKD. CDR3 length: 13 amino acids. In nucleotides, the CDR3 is TGTGCCACCAGCCAGACAGGGGCGGAGACCCAGTACTTC. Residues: CATSQTGAETQYF.

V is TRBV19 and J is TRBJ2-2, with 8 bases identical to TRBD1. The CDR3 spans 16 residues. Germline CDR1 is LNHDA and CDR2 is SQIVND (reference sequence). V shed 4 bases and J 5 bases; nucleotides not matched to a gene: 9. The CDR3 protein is CASSTVDRGGTGELFF. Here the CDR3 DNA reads TGTGCCAGTAGTACGGTCGACAGGGGCGGAACCGGGGAGCTGTTTTTT.